This T cell receptor beta chain was found in a study of blood T cell repertoires in COVID-19. The overall study: The United States, Italy and Spain provided the acute and convalescent COVID-19 samples.

V lost 2 bases and J 0 bases, leaving 4 bases between the germline ends. This CDR3 has 13 amino acids. Germline-derived CDR1 and CDR2 are SGHAT and FQNNGV. In the source study's methods: It was from reference gene primer amplification that nucleated cell counts were estimated. Here immunoSEQ multiplex PCR was the method, and the copy in TCRdb shows in-frame clones only, minus some. Clonal size and the V and J genes are those of that table, whereas D and trimming came from the DNA. The sample includes just under 35,000 clones, approximately 90% of them seen just once. This sequence originates from a man aged 60 to 69 with active or convalescent COVID-19. The chain recombines TRBV11-2 with TRBJ1-2; D is undetermined. The sequenced material came from peripheral blood. The CDR3: CASSLSTNYGYTF. In DNA, the CDR3 is TGTGCCAGCAGCTTATCAACTAACTATGGCTACACCTTC.